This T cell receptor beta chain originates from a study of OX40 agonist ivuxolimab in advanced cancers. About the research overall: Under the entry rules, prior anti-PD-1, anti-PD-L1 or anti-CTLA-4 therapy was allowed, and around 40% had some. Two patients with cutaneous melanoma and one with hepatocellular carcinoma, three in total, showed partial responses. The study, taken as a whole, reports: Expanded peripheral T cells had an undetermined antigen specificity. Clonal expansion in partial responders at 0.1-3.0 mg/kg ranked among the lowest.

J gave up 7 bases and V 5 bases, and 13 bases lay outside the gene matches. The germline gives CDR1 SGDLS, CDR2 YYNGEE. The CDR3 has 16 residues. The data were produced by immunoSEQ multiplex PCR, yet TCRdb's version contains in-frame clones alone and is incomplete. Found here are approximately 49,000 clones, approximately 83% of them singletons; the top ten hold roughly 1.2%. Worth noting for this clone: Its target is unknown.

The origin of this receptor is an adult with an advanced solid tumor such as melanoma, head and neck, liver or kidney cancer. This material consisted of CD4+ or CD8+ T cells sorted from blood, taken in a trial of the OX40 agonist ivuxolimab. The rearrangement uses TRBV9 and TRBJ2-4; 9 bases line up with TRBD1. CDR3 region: CASSTNTGTGYNIQYF. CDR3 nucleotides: TGTGCCAGCAGTACAAACACCGGGACAGGGTATAACATTCAGTACTTC. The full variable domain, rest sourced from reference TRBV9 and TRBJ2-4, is DSGVTQTPKHLITATGQRVTLRCSPRSGDLSVYWYQQSLDQGLQFLIQYYNGEERAKGNILERFSAQQFPDLHSELNLSSLELGDSALYFCASSTNTGTGYNIQYFGAGTRLSVL.